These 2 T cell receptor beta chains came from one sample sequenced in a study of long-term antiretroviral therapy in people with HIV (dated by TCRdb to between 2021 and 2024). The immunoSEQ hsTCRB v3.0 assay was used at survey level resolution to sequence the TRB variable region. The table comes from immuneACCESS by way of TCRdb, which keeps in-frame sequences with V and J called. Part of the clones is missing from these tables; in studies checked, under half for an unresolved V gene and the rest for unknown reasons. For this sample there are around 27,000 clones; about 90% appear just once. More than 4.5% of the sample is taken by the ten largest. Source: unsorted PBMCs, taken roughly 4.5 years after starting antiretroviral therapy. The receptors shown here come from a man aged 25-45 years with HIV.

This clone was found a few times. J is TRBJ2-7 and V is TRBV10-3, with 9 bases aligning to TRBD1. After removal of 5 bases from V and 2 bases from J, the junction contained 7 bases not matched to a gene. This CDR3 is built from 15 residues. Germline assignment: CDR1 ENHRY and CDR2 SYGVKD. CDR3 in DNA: TGTGCCATCAGTACCGGGACAGGGAGCGCCTACGAGCAGTACTTC. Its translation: CAISTGTGSAYEQYF.

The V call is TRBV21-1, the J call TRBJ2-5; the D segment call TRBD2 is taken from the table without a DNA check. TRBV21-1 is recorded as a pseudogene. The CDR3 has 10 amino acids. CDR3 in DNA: TGTGCCAGCCACTGGGAGACCCAGTACTTC. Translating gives CASHWETQYF.